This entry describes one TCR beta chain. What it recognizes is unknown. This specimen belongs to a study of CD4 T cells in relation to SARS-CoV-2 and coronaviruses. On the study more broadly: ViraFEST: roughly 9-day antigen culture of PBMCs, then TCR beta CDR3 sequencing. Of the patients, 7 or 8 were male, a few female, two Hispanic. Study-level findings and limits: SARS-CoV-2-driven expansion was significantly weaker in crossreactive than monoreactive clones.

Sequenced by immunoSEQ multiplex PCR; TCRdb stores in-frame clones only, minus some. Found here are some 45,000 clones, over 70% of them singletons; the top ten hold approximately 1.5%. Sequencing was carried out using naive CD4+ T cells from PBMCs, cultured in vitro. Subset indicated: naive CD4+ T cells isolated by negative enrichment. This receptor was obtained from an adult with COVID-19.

CDR3 sequence reads: CASSVGAGRALNEQFF. CDR3 bases: TGTGCCAGCAGCGTAGGGGCCGGGAGGGCCTTAAATGAGCAGTTCTTC. This rearrangement joins TRBV9 to TRBJ2-1; 8 bases match TRBD2. The CDR3 consists of 16 residues. CDR1 and CDR2 (germline): SGDLS, YYNGEE. After removal of 0 bases from V and 7 bases from J, the junction contained 9 bases not matched to a gene.